This T cell receptor (beta chain) appears in the sequencing data of a study of graft-versus-host responses after intestinal transplantation. Findings of the study overall: Subjects displaying graft-donor T cell macrochimerism possessed elevated graft-versus-host to host-versus-graft clonal ratios inside allografts.

Points on this clone: Antigen specificity is unknown.

Method: immunoSEQ multiplex PCR; TCRdb's copy keeps in-frame clones and lacks some. The sample lists some 85,000 clones; 85% to 95% were seen once. The sequence came from a human donor who was the organ donor for an intestinal transplant. The input for sequencing was unstimulated CD8+ T cells sorted from spleen or lymph node cells, taken before transplant.

The CDR3 DNA is TGCAGCGGAGGTTGGGGGGACACAGATACGCAGTATTTT. Translated, it gives CSGGWGDTDTQYF. The chain recombines TRBV29-1 with TRBJ2-3; possible D gene TRBD2, 6 bases. The CDR3 is 13 residues long. In germline, CDR1 is SQVTM, CDR2 ANQGSEA. Trimming removed 7 bases from V and 2 bases from J, with 13 bases in between.